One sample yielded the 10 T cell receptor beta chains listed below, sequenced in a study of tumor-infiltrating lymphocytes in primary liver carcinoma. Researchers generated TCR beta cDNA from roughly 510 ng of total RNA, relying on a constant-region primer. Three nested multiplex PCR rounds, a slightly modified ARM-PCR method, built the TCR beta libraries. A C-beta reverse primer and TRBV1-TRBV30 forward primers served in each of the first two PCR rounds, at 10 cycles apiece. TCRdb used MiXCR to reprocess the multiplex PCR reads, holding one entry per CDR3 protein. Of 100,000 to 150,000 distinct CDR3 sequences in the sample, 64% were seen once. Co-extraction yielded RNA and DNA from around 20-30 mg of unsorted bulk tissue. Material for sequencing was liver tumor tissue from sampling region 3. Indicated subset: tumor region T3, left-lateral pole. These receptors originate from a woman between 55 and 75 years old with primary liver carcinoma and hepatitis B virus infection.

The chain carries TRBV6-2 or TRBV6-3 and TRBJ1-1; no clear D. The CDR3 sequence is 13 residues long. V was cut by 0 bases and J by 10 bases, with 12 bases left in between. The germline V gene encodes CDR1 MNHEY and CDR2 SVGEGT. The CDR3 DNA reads TGTGCCAGCAGTTACTCCCAGAACACTATAGCTTTCTTT. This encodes CASSYSQNTIAFF.

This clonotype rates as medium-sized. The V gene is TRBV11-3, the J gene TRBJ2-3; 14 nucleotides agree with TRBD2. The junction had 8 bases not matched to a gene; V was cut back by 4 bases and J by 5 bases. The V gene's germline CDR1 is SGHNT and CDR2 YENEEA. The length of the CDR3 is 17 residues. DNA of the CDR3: TGTGCCAGCAGCTCCCGAGGGACTAGCGGGAGCCGAGATACGCAGTATTTT. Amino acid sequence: CASSSRGTSGSRDTQYF.

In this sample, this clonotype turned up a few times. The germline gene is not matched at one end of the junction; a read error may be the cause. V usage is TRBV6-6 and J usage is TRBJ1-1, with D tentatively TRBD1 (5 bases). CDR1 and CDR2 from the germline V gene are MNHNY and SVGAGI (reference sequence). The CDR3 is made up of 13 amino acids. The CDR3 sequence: CASSLLGLTEAFF. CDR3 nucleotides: TGTGCTAGCAGTTTGCTGGGACTAACTGAAGCTTTCTTT.

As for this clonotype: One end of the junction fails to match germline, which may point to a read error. The CDR3 sequence: CANSLGAGFGYAF. CDR3 DNA sequence: TGTGCCAACAGCCTAGGGGCCGGTTTTGGCTACGCCTTC. The chain is built from TRBV11-2 and TRBJ1-2; D is possibly TRBD1 (5 bases). The CDR3 spans 13 residues. CDR1 and CDR2 (germline): SGHAT, FQNNGV.

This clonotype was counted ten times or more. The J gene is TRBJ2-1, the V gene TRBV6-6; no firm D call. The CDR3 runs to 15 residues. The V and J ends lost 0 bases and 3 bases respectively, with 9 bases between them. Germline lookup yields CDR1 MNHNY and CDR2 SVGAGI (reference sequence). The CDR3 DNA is TGTGCCAGCAGTTACTCGATGGCAGACTACAATGAGCAGTTCTTC. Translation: CASSYSMADYNEQFF.

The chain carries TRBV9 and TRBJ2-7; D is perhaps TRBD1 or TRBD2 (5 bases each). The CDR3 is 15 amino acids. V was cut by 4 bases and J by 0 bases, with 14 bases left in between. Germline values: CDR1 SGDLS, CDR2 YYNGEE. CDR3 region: CASSPSEGSSYEQYF. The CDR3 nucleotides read TGTGCCAGCAGCCCCTCCGAGGGGAGCTCCTACGAGCAGTACTTC. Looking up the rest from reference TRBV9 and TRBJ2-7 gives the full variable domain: DSGVTQTPKHLITATGQRVTLRCSPRSGDLSVYWYQQSLDQGLQFLIQYYNGEERAKGNILERFSAQQFPDLHSELNLSSLELGDSALYFCASSPSEGSSYEQYFGPGTRLTVT.

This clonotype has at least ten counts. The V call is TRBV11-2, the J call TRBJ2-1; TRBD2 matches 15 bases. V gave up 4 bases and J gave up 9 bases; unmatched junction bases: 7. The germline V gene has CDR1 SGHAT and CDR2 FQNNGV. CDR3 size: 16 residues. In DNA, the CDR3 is TGTGCCAGCAGCTACGGTGGACTAGCGGGGGGGGGTGAGCAGTTCTTC. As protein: CASSYGGLAGGGEQFF.

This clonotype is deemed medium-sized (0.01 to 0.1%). CDR3 in amino acids: CASTRGAGSGEQFF. CDR3 coding DNA: TGTGCCAGCACCCGGGGGGCGGGGTCGGGTGAGCAGTTCTTC. The chain couples TRBV11-3 to TRBJ2-1, with a weak D call TRBD2 (7 bases). Trimming took off 7 bases at V and 9 bases at J, with 19 bases between the two ends. Germline V gives CDR1 SGHNT, CDR2 YENEEA. CDR3 length: 14 amino acids.

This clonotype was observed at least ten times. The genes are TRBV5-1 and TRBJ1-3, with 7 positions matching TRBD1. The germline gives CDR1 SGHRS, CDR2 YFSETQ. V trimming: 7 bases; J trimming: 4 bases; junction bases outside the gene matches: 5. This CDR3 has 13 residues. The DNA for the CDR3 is TGCGCCAGCCGGTCGGGACAGGGAAACACCATATATTTT. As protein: CASRSGQGNTIYF.

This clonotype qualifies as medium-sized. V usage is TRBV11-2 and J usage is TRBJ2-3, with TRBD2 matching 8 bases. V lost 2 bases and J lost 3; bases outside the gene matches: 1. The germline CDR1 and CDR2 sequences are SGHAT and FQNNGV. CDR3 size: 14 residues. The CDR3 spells CASSLTGGTDTQYF. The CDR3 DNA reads TGTGCCAGCAGCTTAACGGGGGGGACAGATACGCAGTATTTT.